The present TCR beta chain was sequenced within a study of shared clonotypes between healthy human individuals. Study-wide results and limits: Blood was the sole source, and tissue repertoires probably differ. Represented diversity (both genetic and exposure-history) was limited by the small number of donors.

Donors comprised healthy HIV-negative adults lacking recent acute infections or vaccinations. CCR7-negative CD45RA+ TemRA cells were combined with CD45RO+ cells to form CD8 memory. This clone showed up just once. Its specificity is not known. Sequencing was performed with immunoSEQ multiplex PCR; in TCRdb, only in-frame clones are kept and a portion is missing. Altogether about 100,000 clones are present, 67% being singletons, with the ten largest covering approximately 23%. This CDR3 has 16 residues. The V gene end was trimmed by 6 bases and the J gene end by 0 bases; junction bases not matched to a gene: 7. Looked up from germline, CDR1 is MRHNA and CDR2 is SNTAGT.

This sequence was found in a woman aged 25 to 39 in good health. Sequencing was performed on memory CD8+ T cells sorted from blood. As to subset: CD45RO+ cells pooled with CCR7-negative TemRA cells. This sequence joins TRBV6-4 and TRBJ2-1; 8 nucleotides match TRBD2. DNA of the CDR3: TGTGCCAGCAGGAGTAGCGGGGCAAGCTCCTACAATGAGCAGTTCTTC. Amino acids: CASRSSGASSYNEQFF.